The source of this TCR beta chain is a study of blood T cell repertoires in COVID-19. The wider study: Italy, Spain and the United States were the sources of the convalescent and acute COVID-19 samples.

Self-reported history from a screening survey and questionnaire set each donor's cohort. Authors' methods: Counts of nucleated cells, estimated from reference gene primer amplification, were obtained. Here immunoSEQ multiplex PCR was the method, and the copy in TCRdb shows in-frame clones only, minus some. V, J and clone size are those of that table, while D and trimming were read from the DNA. Altogether approximately 140,000 clones are present, approximately 84% being singletons, with the ten largest covering roughly 3.8%. Sequenced sample: PBMCs or T cells enriched from blood (not recorded which). This sequence was found in a man aged 50 to 59 in a cohort exposed to, infected with or recovered from COVID-19 (not recorded which).

The CDR3 region has the DNA TGTGCCAGCAGTTTTGGGAGGAGGGCTTTCTTT. Protein product: CASSFGRRAFF. V usage is TRBV12-3 or TRBV12-4 and J usage is TRBJ1-1, with unresolved D. The V end lost 3 bases, the J end lost 11 bases, and 10 bases lay between the germline ends. The CDR3 is made up of 11 amino acids.